This is a list of T cell receptor beta chains from one sample in a study of cytomegalovirus exposure and HLA in healthy donors. The protocol was immunoSEQ multiplex PCR, while the TCRdb copy is restricted to in-frame clones and leaves out a portion. Of 180,000 or so clones listed, about 83% are singletons. Sequences were obtained from PBMCs. The receptors originated from a female donor in good health and CMV-seronegative. CDR3s include the opening cysteine and the closing phenylalanine or tryptophan. Clone size is not always given. Where it is, it says once, few, many or a class for expanded clones.

v_call	clone_size	j_call	cdr3_aa
TRBV5-4	.	TRBJ2-7	CASSLDRGGEQYF
TRBV30	.	TRBJ2-7	CASGTGLEQYF
TRBV9	.	TRBJ2-1	CASSASGDNEQFF
TRBV5-4	.	TRBJ2-1	CASSRGGALSYNEQFF
TRBV7-9	.	TRBJ1-1	CASSLASGIEAFF
TRBV28	.	TRBJ2-7	CASSFGGEQYF
TRBV12-5	.	TRBJ1-4	CASGLGPGTGGIKGYEKLFF
TRBV5-1	.	TRBJ2-5	CASSLEGLAGQETQYF
TRBV30	.	TRBJ2-7	CAWAGTYEQYF
TRBV7-9	.	TRBJ2-1	CASSSTLAGAYEQFF
TRBV6-1	.	TRBJ1-2	CASLTGSYGYTF
TRBV7-2	.	TRBJ2-7	CASSLAVTSPSGTYEQYF
TRBV6-5	.	TRBJ1-1	CASSYSSGKAFF
TRBV29-1	once	TRBJ2-3	CSVEKRESTDTQYF
TRBV11-1	.	TRBJ2-7	CASSPLGSGQGIYEQYF
TRBV27	.	TRBJ1-1	CASSFRTGGLMNTEAFF
TRBV19	.	TRBJ2-3	CASSTTSGTSGGRDTQYF
TRBV7-2	.	TRBJ2-3	CASSLGIAGSLRDTQYF
TRBV5-1	once	TRBJ2-2	CASSPRGRVYTGELFF
TRBV7-9	.	TRBJ2-3	CASSWRGASDTQYF
TRBV7-3	.	TRBJ2-2	CASRKDRATNTGELFF
TRBV5-4	.	TRBJ2-7	CASSSRAGTGAYEQYF
TRBV7-2	.	TRBJ1-2	CASSATTGVGGYTF
TRBV9	.	TRBJ2-7	CASSPGQGPSGQYF
TRBV5-1	.	TRBJ2-4	CASSLAQGADIQYF
TRBV7-6	once	TRBJ1-2	CASSLPAGLGYGYTF
TRBV28	once	TRBJ2-7	CASSFRGASPYEQYF
TRBV29-1	.	TRBJ2-7	CSVGTSGSYEQYF
TRBV9	.	TRBJ2-1	CASSVGNRGYNEQFF
TRBV28	.	TRBJ2-7	CASSPPGGPRPYEQYF
TRBV15	.	TRBJ2-3	CATSRGGVDTQYF
TRBV7-9	few	TRBJ1-3	CSSSPRDTSSGNTIYF
TRBV15	.	TRBJ2-7	CATSRQASGGPEQYF
TRBV5-1	.	TRBJ2-2	CASSLKLGSGELFF
TRBV7-9	once	TRBJ2-5	CASSTLHRGLGETQYF
TRBV7-2	.	TRBJ2-2	CASSSPAGGTGELFF
TRBV6-4	.	TRBJ2-3	CASRGPHSTDTQYF
TRBV6-4	few	TRBJ2-3	CASSDPTSASTDTQYF
TRBV6-5	.	TRBJ1-3	CASSRTTGTGNTIYF
TRBV28	.	TRBJ2-1	CASSPRRTYNEQFF
TRBV7-2	once	TRBJ2-7	CASSYPGYEQYF
TRBV5-6	.	TRBJ1-4	CASSLDRGKREKLFF
TRBV5-6	.	TRBJ2-7	CASSWGSGRHYEQYF
TRBV4-1	.	TRBJ2-7	CASSQGHHLATRWYEQYF
TRBV12-5	.	TRBJ1-1	CASGRGNTEAFF